A selection of T cell receptor beta chains follows, all from one sample in a study of blood T cell repertoires in COVID-19. Sequenced by immunoSEQ multiplex PCR; TCRdb stores in-frame clones only, minus some. The repertoire consists of more than 350,000 clones, with around nine tenths occurring once and the leading ten covering about 1.5%. Source material: PBMCs or T cells enriched from blood (not recorded which). These receptors all come from a woman aged 18-30 years who had been exposed to COVID-19. CDR3s include the opening cysteine and the closing phenylalanine or tryptophan. Fields, in order: clone size, V gene, J gene, CDR3 protein. The size of a clone is reported for some rows only, either as once, few or many, or as a class for expanded clones.

-,TRBV7-8,TRBJ2-1,CASSPAAGWDNEQFF
-,TRBV5-1,TRBJ2-7,CASRQDRGLVEQYF
-,TRBV11-2,TRBJ1-2,CASSLGQYEGGYTF
-,TRBV9,TRBJ2-2,CASSAGIGEGNTGELFF
-,TRBV2,TRBJ2-1,CASSEALRFGDNEQFF
-,TRBV3-1/TRBV3-2,TRBJ2-5,CASSELAGGSLQETQYF
-,TRBV5-1,TRBJ2-7,CASSFSRTVDEQYF
-,TRBV7-2,TRBJ2-5,CASSLVPLQYRGGETQYF
once,TRBV28,TRBJ2-1,CASSLWTSGINEQFF
-,TRBV10-3,TRBJ2-5,CAISNFYGGDLQETQYF
-,TRBV28,TRBJ2-1,CASSRLAGNEQFF
-,TRBV28,TRBJ1-2,CASSPRTGTNYGYTF
-,TRBV5-1,TRBJ2-3,CASSLPSGGLEDTQYF
few,TRBV28,TRBJ1-4,CASSPGGETNEKLFF
-,TRBV5-8,TRBJ1-6,CASSLSGTGNSPLHF
-,TRBV5-1,TRBJ2-7,CASRGTLAGPYEQYF
-,TRBV11-3,TRBJ2-1,CASSFSGGQSNNEQFF
-,TRBV6-5,TRBJ2-1,CASRQGWAYNEQFF
-,TRBV7-6,TRBJ1-5,CASSTFRGQPQHF
-,TRBV27,TRBJ2-1,CASSSLADLGNEQFF
-,TRBV7-2,TRBJ2-3,CASTRAGPIDTQYF
few,TRBV7-2,TRBJ2-7,CASSLGNSLYEQYF
-,TRBV7-9,TRBJ1-5,CASSQVQGNQPQHF
few,TRBV14,TRBJ1-2,CASSPGANYGYTF
-,TRBV5-1,TRBJ1-2,CASSLTVTNYGYTF
-,TRBV4-1,TRBJ2-2,CASREIGRTRTSGSPGELFF
-,TRBV27,TRBJ2-1,CASSYGQGLDEQFF
-,TRBV30,TRBJ1-5,CAWRTKQGQQGSGAQHF
-,TRBV6-2/TRBV6-3,TRBJ1-5,CASSLWGEGQPQHF
-,TRBV5-4,TRBJ2-2,CASSSLASVNTGELFF
-,TRBV6-1,TRBJ1-1,CASSEPWTGGSTEAFF
few,TRBV19,TRBJ2-7,CASSLKAGTGSYEQYF
-,TRBV5-4,TRBJ2-2,CASSLLGGGLGGELFF
-,TRBV6-6,TRBJ1-5,CASSPPGQPQHF
-,TRBV6-2/TRBV6-3,TRBJ2-2,CASSYLGTRGAGELFF
once,TRBV6-5,TRBJ1-3,CASSYVGSGNTIYF
-,TRBV18,TRBJ1-6,CASSPLEYSPLHF
-,TRBV18,TRBJ2-3,CASSKGSSGGDTQYF
-,TRBV2,TRBJ1-5,CASSLQGAYQPQHF
-,TRBV6-1,TRBJ1-1,CASSELWRNTEAFF
-,TRBV28,TRBJ2-7,CASSLGQGGYEQYF
-,TRBV6-1,TRBJ2-3,CASSEYGLAGEDTQYF
-,TRBV7-3,TRBJ2-2,CASSLFTGGTGRTGELFF
-,TRBV6-5,TRBJ1-2,CASSPTGNYGYTF
-,TRBV18,TRBJ1-1,CASSHPPLSSTEAFF
-,TRBV29-1,TRBJ1-3,CSVSRDSTGNTIYF
-,TRBV18,TRBJ2-3,CASSPAGQGAFTDTQYF
-,TRBV15,TRBJ2-7,CATSRDRTDSYEQYF
once,TRBV7-6,TRBJ1-2,CASSLGQGGYGYTF
-,TRBV2,TRBJ1-2,CASPNRGRYGYTF
-,TRBV29-1,TRBJ1-2,CSVEDVSGTGGRGYTF
-,TRBV7-2,TRBJ2-3,CASSLFVGLATSTDTQYF
-,TRBV5-6,TRBJ1-2,CASSLGAGYTF
-,TRBV6-4,TRBJ2-7,CASSETLAGGTYEQYF
-,TRBV11-2,TRBJ2-6,CASSPRQGGKANVLTF
-,TRBV27,TRBJ1-2,CASSFLKGADYTF